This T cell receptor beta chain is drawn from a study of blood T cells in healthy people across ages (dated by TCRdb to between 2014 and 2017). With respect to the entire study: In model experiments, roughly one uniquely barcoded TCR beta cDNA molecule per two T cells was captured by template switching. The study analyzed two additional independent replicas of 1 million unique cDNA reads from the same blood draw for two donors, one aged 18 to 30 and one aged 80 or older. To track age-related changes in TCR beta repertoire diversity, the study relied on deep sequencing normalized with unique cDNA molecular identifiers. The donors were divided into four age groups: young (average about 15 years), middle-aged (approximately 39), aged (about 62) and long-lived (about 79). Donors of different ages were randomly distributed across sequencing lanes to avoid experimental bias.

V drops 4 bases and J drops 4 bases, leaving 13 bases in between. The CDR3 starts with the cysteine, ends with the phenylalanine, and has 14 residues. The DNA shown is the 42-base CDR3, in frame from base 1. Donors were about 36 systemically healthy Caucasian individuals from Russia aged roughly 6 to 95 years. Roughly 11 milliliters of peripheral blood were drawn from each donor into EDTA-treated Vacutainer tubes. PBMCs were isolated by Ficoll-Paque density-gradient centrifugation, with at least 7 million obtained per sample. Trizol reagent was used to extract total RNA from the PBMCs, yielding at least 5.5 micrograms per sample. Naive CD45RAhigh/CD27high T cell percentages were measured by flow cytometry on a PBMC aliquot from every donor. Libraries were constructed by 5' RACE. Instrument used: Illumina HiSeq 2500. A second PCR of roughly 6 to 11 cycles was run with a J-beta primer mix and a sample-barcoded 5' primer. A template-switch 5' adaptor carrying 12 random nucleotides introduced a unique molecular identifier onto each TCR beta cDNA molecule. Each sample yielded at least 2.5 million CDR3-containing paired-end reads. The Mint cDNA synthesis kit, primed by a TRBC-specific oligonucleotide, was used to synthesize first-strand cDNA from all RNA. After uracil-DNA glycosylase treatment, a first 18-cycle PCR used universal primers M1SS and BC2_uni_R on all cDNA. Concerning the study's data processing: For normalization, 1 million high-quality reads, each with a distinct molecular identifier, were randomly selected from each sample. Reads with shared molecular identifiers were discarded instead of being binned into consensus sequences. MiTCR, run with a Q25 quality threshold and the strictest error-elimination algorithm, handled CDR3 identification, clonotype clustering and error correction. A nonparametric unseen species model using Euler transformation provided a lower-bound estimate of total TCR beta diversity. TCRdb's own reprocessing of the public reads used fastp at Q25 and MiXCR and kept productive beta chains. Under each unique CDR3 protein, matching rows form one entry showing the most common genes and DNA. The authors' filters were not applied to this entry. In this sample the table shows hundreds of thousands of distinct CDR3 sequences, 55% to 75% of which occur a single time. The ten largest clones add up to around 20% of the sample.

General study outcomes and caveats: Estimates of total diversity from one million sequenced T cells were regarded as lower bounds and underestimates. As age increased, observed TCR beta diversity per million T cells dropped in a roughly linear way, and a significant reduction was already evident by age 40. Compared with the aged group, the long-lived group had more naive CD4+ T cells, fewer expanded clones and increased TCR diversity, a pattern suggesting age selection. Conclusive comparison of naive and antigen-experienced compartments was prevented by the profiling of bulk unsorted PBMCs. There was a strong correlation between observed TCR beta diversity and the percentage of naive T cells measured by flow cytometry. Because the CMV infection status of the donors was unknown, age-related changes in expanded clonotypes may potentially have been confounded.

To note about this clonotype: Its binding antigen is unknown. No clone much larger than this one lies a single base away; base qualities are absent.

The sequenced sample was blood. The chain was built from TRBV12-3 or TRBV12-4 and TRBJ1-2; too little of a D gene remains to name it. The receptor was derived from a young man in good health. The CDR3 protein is CASSCVGDSYGYTF. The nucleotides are TGTGCCAGCAGTTGTGTGGGTGATAGCTATGGCTACACCTTC.